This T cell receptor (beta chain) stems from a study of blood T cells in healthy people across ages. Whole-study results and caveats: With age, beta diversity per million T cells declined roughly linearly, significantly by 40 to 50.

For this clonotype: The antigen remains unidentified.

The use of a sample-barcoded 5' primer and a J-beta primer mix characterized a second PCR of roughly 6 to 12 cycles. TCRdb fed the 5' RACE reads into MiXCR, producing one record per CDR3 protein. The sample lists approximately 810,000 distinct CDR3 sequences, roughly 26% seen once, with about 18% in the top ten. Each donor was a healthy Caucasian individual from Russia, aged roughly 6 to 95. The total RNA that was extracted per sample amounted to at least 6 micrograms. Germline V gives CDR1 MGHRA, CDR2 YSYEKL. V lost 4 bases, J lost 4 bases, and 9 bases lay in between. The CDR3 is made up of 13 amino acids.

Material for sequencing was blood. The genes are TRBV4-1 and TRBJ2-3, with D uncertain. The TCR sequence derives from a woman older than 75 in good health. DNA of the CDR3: TGCGCCAGCAGCCCAATACATGCAGATACGCAGTATTTT. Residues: CASSPIHADTQYF.